The 18 T cell receptor beta chains listed next were all sequenced from one sample in a study of graft-versus-host responses after intestinal transplantation. These receptors lack a known antigen. Profiling relied on immunoSEQ multiplex PCR, and the TCRdb table lists in-frame clones only, not all of them. The sample lists tens of thousands of clones, 90% to 95% occurring once. Specimen: unstimulated CD4+ T cells sorted from spleen or lymph node cells, collected before transplant. Receptors were obtained from a human donor who was the organ donor for an intestinal transplant.

The V and J genes are TRBV2 and TRBJ1-2; D perhaps matches TRBD1 (5 bases). The CDR3 runs to 13 residues. The germline CDR1 and CDR2 sequences are SNHLY and FYNNEI. Trimming took 3 bases from V and 4 from J, leaving 9 bases between them. DNA of the CDR3: TGTGCCAGCAGTGAGTCAGGGATCTATGGCTACACCTTC. It specifies CASSESGIYGYTF.

The chain has TRBV27 and TRBJ1-1; D is undetermined. Germline CDR1 reads MNHEY; CDR2 reads SMNVEV (reference sequence). The V end lost 6 bases, the J end lost 11 bases, and 10 bases lay between the germline ends. The CDR3 totals 10 residues. CDR3 nucleotides: TGTGCCAGCAGCCACGGAGGGGCTTTCTTT. Its translation: CASSHGGAFF.

V and J are TRBV11-3 and TRBJ2-2; 8 bases align to TRBD1. Germline V CDR1 and CDR2: SGHNT, YENEEA. J gave up 5 bases and V 1 base, and 6 bases lay outside the gene matches. The CDR3 contains 16 residues. The CDR3 DNA reads TGTGCCAGCAGCTTAGGGCGGACAGGGTTTACCGGGGAGCTGTTTTTT. Its translation is CASSLGRTGFTGELFF.

The chain recombines TRBV2 with TRBJ2-2; TRBD2 matches at 9 bases. V dropped 2 bases and J dropped 7; count of bases not matched to a gene: 23. CDR1 is SNHLY, CDR2 FYNNEI, per germline. The CDR3 is 21 residues long. In nucleotides, the CDR3 is TGTGCCAGCAGTGAACCTGGTGATTGGGTAGCGGGGGTCTCTCACGTCGGGGAGCTGTTTTTT. This encodes CASSEPGDWVAGVSHVGELFF.

This clone was recorded only once. Other nucleotide sequences in the sample specify the same CDR3. V usage is TRBV7-3 and J usage is TRBJ2-3; the D call may be TRBD1 or TRBD2 (6 bases each). The CDR3 extends over 14 amino acids. CDR1 is SGHTA and CDR2 is FQGTGA in the germline V gene. Trimming shortened V by 1 base and J by 4 bases, and 9 bases separated the two germline ends. CDR3 amino acids: CASSLKGGPDTQYF. The CDR3 coding sequence is TGTGCCAGCAGCTTAAAGGGGGGCCCAGATACGCAGTATTTT. The whole variable domain, filled in from reference TRBV7-3 and TRBJ2-3, reads GAGVSQTPSNKVTEKGKYVELRCDPISGHTALYWYRQSLGQGPEFLIYFQGTGAADDSGLPNDRFFAVRPEGSVSTLKIQRTERGDSAVYLCASSLKGGPDTQYFGPGTRLTVL.

The V gene is TRBV9, the J gene TRBJ2-2; no firm D call. The CDR3 loop spans 14 amino acids. In germline, CDR1 is SGDLS, CDR2 YYNGEE. V was shortened by 3 bases and J by 6 bases, with 12 bases between the two germline ends. The CDR3 region has the DNA TGTGCCAGCAGCGCTGACGCGGCGTCCGGGGAGCTGTTTTTT. Its protein is CASSADAASGELFF.

CDR3 sequence (DNA): TGTGCCATCAGATTGCCCGGGACAGGCGGCTACACCTTC. This translates into CAIRLPGTGGYTF. The chain carries TRBV10-3 and TRBJ1-2, with 8 bases matching TRBD1. Germline CDR1 reads ENHRY; CDR2 reads SYGVKD. Trimming took 6 bases from V and 8 from J; bases not matched to a gene: 8. This CDR3 is built from 13 residues.

The chain employs TRBV7-2 and TRBJ2-5; no clear D gene. V was trimmed by 4 bases and J by 5 bases, leaving 14 bases between them. CDR3 length: 14 residues. Germline V gene sequence: CDR1 SGHTA, CDR2 FQGNSA. The CDR3 sequence: CASSSRVGFETQYF. DNA of the CDR3: TGTGCCAGCAGCTCAAGGGTAGGATTTGAGACCCAGTACTTC.

The chain carries TRBV18 and TRBJ1-3; D gene ambiguous. CDR3 length equals 12 residues. The germline gives CDR1 KGHSH, CDR2 LQKENI. The V end lost 2 bases, the J end lost 4 bases, and 3 bases lay between the germline ends. This chain's CDR3 is CASSPSGNTIYF. CDR3 nucleotide sequence: TGTGCCAGCTCACCAAGCGGAAACACCATATATTTT.

J is TRBJ2-7 and V is TRBV29-1, with a weak D call TRBD1 (6 bases). The CDR3 length is 10 residues. Trimming cost V 2 bases and J 7 bases, with 6 bases left between them. Germline V CDR1 and CDR2: SQVTM, ANQGSEA. CDR3 sequence reads: CSVEQGEQYF. The CDR3, as DNA: TGCAGCGTTGAACAGGGGGAGCAGTACTTC.

This sequence joins TRBV11-1 and TRBJ2-6; 8 bases are a match to TRBD1. The junction had 4 bases not matched to a gene; V was cut back by 5 bases and J by 1 base. This CDR3 is built from 16 residues. Germline loops: CDR1 SGHAT, CDR2 FQDESV (reference sequence). This chain's CDR3 is CASSTWTGSGANVLTF. CDR3 sequence (DNA): TGTGCCAGCAGCACATGGACAGGGTCTGGGGCCAACGTCCTGACTTTC. Supplemented by reference TRBV11-1 and TRBJ2-6, the full variable domain reads EAEVAQSPRYKITEKSQAVAFWCDPISGHATLYWYRQILGQGPELLVQFQDESVVDDSQLPKDRFSAERLKGVDSTLKIQPAELGDSAMYLCASSTWTGSGANVLTFGAGSRLTVL.

This chain joins TRBV7-2 and TRBJ1-6, with D possibly being TRBD1 (5 bases). CDR1 and CDR2 from the germline V gene are SGHTA and FQGNSA. This CDR3 comprises 15 residues. V was cut by 2 bases and J by 7 bases, with 12 bases left in between. The CDR3 coding sequence is TGTGCCAGCAGCTTAAATCAGGGCCGGAATTCACCCCTCCACTTT. Protein sequence: CASSLNQGRNSPLHF. The variable domain in full, with the rest retrieved from reference TRBV7-2 and TRBJ1-6, is GAGVSQSPSNKVTEKGKDVELRCDPISGHTALYWYRQSLGQGLEFLIYFQGNSAPDKSGLPSDRFSAERTGGSVSTLTIQRTQQEDSAVYLCASSLNQGRNSPLHFGNGTRLTVT.

This rearrangement joins TRBV25-1 to TRBJ1-1; perhaps TRBD1 as D (5 bases). CDR3 length: 13 amino acids. From germline, CDR1 is MGHDK and CDR2 SYGVNS. Trimming left V 1 base short and J 7 bases short, with 10 bases between. This CDR3 reads CASSEWDGGEAFF. In nucleotides, the CDR3 is TGTGCCAGCAGTGAATGGGATGGGGGTGAAGCTTTCTTT.

The J gene is TRBJ2-3, the V gene TRBV6-1; D may be TRBD2 (6 bases). Per the germline V gene, CDR1 is MNHNS and CDR2 is SASEGT. The V and J ends lost 5 bases and 2 bases respectively, with 11 bases between them. CDR3 length equals 14 residues. Written as DNA, the CDR3 is TGTGCCAGCAGTTATCGGGGGTACACAGATACGCAGTATTTT. Amino acid sequence: CASSYRGYTDTQYF.

In the case of this clone: Distinct nucleotide sequences in the sample also encode this CDR3. The rearrangement uses TRBV5-1 and TRBJ2-7, with TRBD1 identical over 7 bases. V shed 0 bases, J shed 1 base, and the junction held 4 bases outside the gene matches. This CDR3 comprises 15 residues. Germline V gene data show CDR1 as SGHRS and CDR2 as YFSETQ. The CDR3 protein is CASSLATGESYEQYF. DNA for the CDR3: TGCGCCAGCAGCTTGGCAACAGGGGAGTCCTACGAGCAGTACTTC.

V usage is TRBV4-1 and J usage is TRBJ2-5, with D perhaps being TRBD1 or TRBD2 (7 bases each). There are 15 residues in the CDR3. In germline, CDR1 is MGHRA, CDR2 YSYEKL. Trimming took off 3 bases at V and 5 bases at J, with 16 bases between the two ends. CDR3 in amino acids: CASSHYRGGKETQYF. The CDR3 bases are TGCGCCAGCAGCCATTACAGGGGAGGGAAGGAGACCCAGTACTTC.

The chain joins TRBV4-1 to TRBJ2-5; possibly TRBD2 for D (6 bases). This CDR3 is built from 16 residues. The germline CDR1 and CDR2 sequences are MGHRA and YSYEKL. V dropped 5 bases and J dropped 2 bases, with 18 bases sitting between them. CDR3 sequence (DNA): TGCGCCAGCAGCACTTTGGTGGTCCTAGCGCAAGAGACCCAGTACTTC. Encoded protein: CASSTLVVLAQETQYF.

CDR3 residues: CASSESRQGAMNTEAFF. CDR3 coding DNA: TGCGCCAGCAGTGAAAGCCGACAGGGGGCCATGAACACTGAAGCTTTCTTT. The chain recombines TRBV10-1 with TRBJ1-1; 10 positions agree with TRBD1. Germline V gene sequence: CDR1 WNHNN, CDR2 SYGVQD (reference sequence). After removal of 3 bases from V and 0 bases from J, the junction contained 7 bases not matched to a gene. This CDR3 has 17 amino acids.